The 17 T cell receptor beta chains listed next were all sequenced from one sample in a study of T cell changes during pregnancy in multiple sclerosis. The repertoire was sequenced with immunoSEQ multiplex PCR; TCRdb's copy has only in-frame clones and lacks some. The sample carries around 56,000 clones, roughly 92% recorded once. The sample consisted of peripheral blood, taken in the third trimester of pregnancy. These receptors came from a female donor in good health, enrolled as a control in a pregnancy study.

The rearrangement links TRBV18 to TRBJ2-7; 8 bases are shared with TRBD2. Germline V gene sequence: CDR1 KGHSH, CDR2 LQKENI. V lost 4 bases to trimming and J lost 2 bases; unmatched junction nucleotides: 13. This CDR3 is 17 amino acids long. In DNA form, the CDR3 reads TGTGCCAGCTCACAGTTCCTAAGCGGGAGTGATACCTACGAGCAGTACTTC. Translating gives CASSQFLSGSDTYEQYF.

By its share, this clone is medium-sized. The CDR3 sequence: CASSEASGSTDTQYF. For the CDR3, the DNA is TGTGCCAGCAGTGAGGCTAGCGGGAGCACAGATACGCAGTATTTT. The gene calls are TRBV6-4 and TRBJ2-3; 8 nucleotides agree with TRBD2. Germline V gene sequence: CDR1 MRHNA, CDR2 SNTAGT. V dropped 3 bases and J dropped 0; count of bases not matched to a gene: 2. CDR3 size: 15 residues.

About this clone: Other DNA sequences from this sample encode an identical CDR3 as well. The genes are TRBV19 and TRBJ1-2; 8 bases align to TRBD1. V shed 9 bases and J 4 bases; nucleotides not matched to a gene: 7. The V gene's germline CDR1 is LNHDA and CDR2 SQIVND (reference sequence). The CDR3 extends over 13 amino acids. The CDR3 loop reads CASSGTGRYGYTF. CDR3 nucleotides: TGTGCCAGCTCCGGGACAGGACGCTATGGCTACACCTTC.

The chain has TRBV5-1 and TRBJ1-2; D gene uncertain. This CDR3 is built from 14 residues. The ends were cut back, 3 bases at V and 4 bases at J, with 13 bases in the middle. The germline V gene encodes CDR1 SGHRS and CDR2 YFSETQ. The DNA of the CDR3 is TGCGCCAGCAGCTCCTCGACCGGAGTCTATGGCTACACCTTC. It codes for CASSSSTGVYGYTF.

This clone came up a few times. The chain has TRBV19 and TRBJ2-7; 16 nucleotides match TRBD2. Germline V gene lookup returns CDR1 LNHDA and CDR2 SQIVND (reference sequence). This CDR3 region has 16 residues. The J segment lost 3 bases and the V segment lost 11 bases, leaving 10 bases of the junction unmatched. The CDR3 region is CAVHGTSGRENYEQYF. The CDR3 nucleotides are TGTGCCGTACACGGGACTAGCGGGAGGGAGAACTACGAGCAGTACTTC.

The V gene is TRBV10-2, the J gene TRBJ2-7; D is perhaps TRBD1 (7 bases). The length of the CDR3 is 15 residues. Germline assignment: CDR1 WSHSY and CDR2 SAAADI. V gave up 0 bases and J gave up 6 bases, with 15 bases separating them. The CDR3 sequence is CASSESLRQGGEQYF. CDR3 nucleotide sequence: TGCGCCAGCAGTGAGTCTCTCCGTCAGGGGGGCGAGCAGTACTTC.

V and J are TRBV11-1 and TRBJ2-5, with TRBD2 matching over 7 bases. The DNA matches TRBJ2-7 better at its end, which makes the J call doubtful. CDR1 is SGHAT and CDR2 is FQDESV in the germline V gene (reference sequence). CDR3 size: 15 residues. The CDR3: CASSPPSAGVYEQYF. DNA of the CDR3: TGTGCCAGCAGCCCGCCCTCCGCGGGAGTCTACGAGCAGTACTTC.

V is TRBV10-1 and J is TRBJ2-1, with 9 nucleotides matching TRBD2. Germline CDR1 reads WNHNN; CDR2 reads SYGVQD (reference sequence). Trimming cost V 7 bases and J 8 bases; bases outside gene matches: 9. The CDR3 consists of 14 residues. The CDR3 region has the DNA TGCGCCAGCATAACGGGCGGGAGGGCCGATGAGCAGTTCTTC. This encodes CASITGGRADEQFF.

The gene calls are TRBV5-1 and TRBJ2-6, with D unresolved. V lost 5 bases and J lost 0, with 9 bases in between. CDR1 is SGHRS and CDR2 is YFSETQ in the germline V gene. The CDR3 has 15 residues. The CDR3 nucleotides are TGCGCCAGCAGGTGGCAGAACTCTGGGGCCAACGTCCTGACTTTC. Encoded protein: CASRWQNSGANVLTF.

The V and J genes are TRBV10-3 and TRBJ1-4; 7 nucleotides align to TRBD1. The CDR3 runs to 17 residues. Germline V gene data show CDR1 as ENHRY and CDR2 as SYGVKD. The V and J ends lost 2 bases and 2 bases, in that order; junction bases with no gene match: 8. In nucleotides, the CDR3 is TGTGCCATCAGTGAGCCCTCTCAGGACAGGACTAATGAAAAACTGTTTTTT. Translated, it gives CAISEPSQDRTNEKLFF.

The chain recombines TRBV28 with TRBJ1-2, with D tentatively TRBD1 (6 bases). The CDR3 has 14 amino acids. Germline V lookup: CDR1 MDHEN, CDR2 SYDVKM. V lost 8 bases to trimming and J lost 3 bases, with 16 bases between them. The DNA of the CDR3 is TGTGCCAGCCTATCAGGGGAAGGCGACTATGGCTACACCTTC. Translating gives CASLSGEGDYGYTF.

The chain joins TRBV11-2 to TRBJ1-1; perhaps TRBD1 as D (5 bases). Trimming removed 5 bases at V and 9 bases at J, with 13 bases between. In germline, CDR1 is SGHAT, CDR2 FQNNGV. This CDR3 has 12 amino acids. The CDR3 protein is CASSITTGQAFF. CDR3 nucleotides: TGTGCCAGCAGCATAACCACAGGCCAAGCTTTCTTT.

The J gene is TRBJ1-2, the V gene TRBV6-5; D remains unclear. The ends were cut back, 6 bases at V and 12 bases at J, with 23 bases in the middle. CDR3 length: 14 amino acids. Germline lookup yields CDR1 MNHEY and CDR2 SVGAGI. The CDR3 reads CASSFPLLLSIDTF. The CDR3 nucleotides are TGTGCCAGCAGCTTTCCCCTTCTTCTTAGTATCGACACCTTC.

This chain joins TRBV9 and TRBJ1-1; weak D call: TRBD1 (6 bases). CDR1 is SGDLS and CDR2 is YYNGEE in the germline V gene. This CDR3 region has 14 residues. V gave up 5 bases and J gave up 0 bases, with 11 bases separating them. The CDR3 bases are TGTGCCAGCAGTACGGGACATATGAACACTGAAGCTTTCTTT. Its protein product is CASSTGHMNTEAFF.

This clone was seen a few times. The chain carries TRBV4-3 and TRBJ2-1, with 9 bases that match TRBD2. V lost 0 bases to trimming and J lost 0 bases; unmatched junction nucleotides: 6. CDR3 length equals 18 residues. The germline V gene encodes CDR1 LGHNA and CDR2 YSLEER. CDR3 in amino acids: CASSQDITSGYSYNEQFF. In DNA form, the CDR3 reads TGCGCCAGCAGCCAAGATATAACTAGCGGGTACTCCTACAATGAGCAGTTCTTC.

This chain joins TRBV10-2 and TRBJ1-4; the D is unclear. Trimming pared 3 bases from V and 7 bases from J, leaving 12 bases between. Per the germline V gene, CDR1 is WSHSY and CDR2 is SAAADI. The CDR3 covers 14 residues. The CDR3 sequence is CASSDGGWREKLFF. The CDR3 bases are TGCGCCAGCAGTGACGGAGGGTGGCGTGAAAAACTGTTTTTT.

This clone was seen only once. The rearrangement uses TRBV6-1 and TRBJ2-7; 8 nucleotides align to TRBD2. In germline, CDR1 is MNHNS, CDR2 SASEGT. This CDR3 has 15 amino acids. V lost 4 bases, J lost 2 bases, and 7 bases stayed unmatched. This CDR3 is CASSAGAGVPYEQYF. CDR3 DNA: TGTGCCAGCAGTGCGGGAGCGGGAGTACCCTACGAGCAGTACTTC.